One sample yielded the 17 T cell receptor beta chains listed below, sequenced in a study of blood T cell repertoires in COVID-19. TCRdb keeps only in-frame clones here, not all; method: immunoSEQ multiplex PCR. The table lists 370,000 or so clones, 70% to 85% of them singletons. The source material was peripheral blood. The receptor source for this set is a human donor with acute or convalescent COVID-19. The donor label of this sample is uncertain.

The chain links TRBV6-5 to TRBJ2-4; 8 nucleotides agree with TRBD1. Germline loops: CDR1 MNHEY, CDR2 SVGAGI. V gave up 8 bases and J gave up 1 base; unmatched junction bases: 4. CDR3 length: 14 residues. The CDR3 here is CASDRGPAKNIQYF. For the CDR3, the DNA is TGTGCCAGCGACAGGGGACCTGCCAAAAACATTCAGTACTTC.

This clone has a handful of counts. The V gene is TRBV5-5, the J gene TRBJ1-4, with 8 positions matching TRBD1. J was trimmed by 7 bases and V by 1 base; bases with no gene match: 12. The CDR3 has 17 residues. Germline values: CDR1 SGHKS, CDR2 YYEKEE (reference sequence). CDR3: CASSLPLLTGAAEKLFF. Written as DNA, the CDR3 is TGTGCCAGCAGCTTGCCACTGCTGACAGGGGCGGCTGAAAAACTGTTTTTT.

The V call is TRBV2, the J call TRBJ1-2; 8 bases line up with TRBD1. V shed 6 bases, J shed 5 bases, and the junction held 8 bases outside the gene matches. The CDR3 has 14 amino acids. Germline V lookup: CDR1 SNHLY, CDR2 FYNNEI. The CDR3 protein is CASRNQGARYGYTF. CDR3 DNA: TGTGCCAGCAGAAATCAGGGGGCGAGGTATGGCTACACCTTC.

The chain carries TRBV6-5 and TRBJ1-5, with a tentative D call TRBD1 (5 bases). V shed 8 bases and J shed 3 bases, with 14 bases lying between them. The CDR3 has 14 residues. CDR1 is MNHEY, CDR2 SVGAGI, per germline. The CDR3 bases are TGTGCCAGCCGTCAGACAGCTGTCAATCAGCCCCAGCATTTT. The encoded protein is CASRQTAVNQPQHF.

The rearrangement links TRBV6-1 to TRBJ1-6; D not resolved. The germline V gene encodes CDR1 MNHNS and CDR2 SASEGT. The CDR3 has 16 residues. V gave up 1 base and J gave up 5 bases, with 12 bases separating them. The CDR3, as DNA: TGTGCCAGCAGTGAAGACAGTAGTGTGAATAATTCACCCCTCCACTTT. It specifies CASSEDSSVNNSPLHF.

The chain links TRBV14 to TRBJ2-1; D is possibly TRBD1 (6 bases). The CDR3 length is 16 residues. Between the trimmed V and J ends, which lost 2 bases and 4 bases, there was a span of 15 bases. CDR1 is SGHDN and CDR2 is FVKESK in the germline V gene. CDR3 bases: TGTGCCAGCAGCCAAAGCCTGGACAGTCGATACAATGAGCAGTTCTTC. This sequence encodes CASSQSLDSRYNEQFF.

The V gene is TRBV28, the J gene TRBJ1-6; TRBD1 is a possible D gene (6 bases). The germline V gene encodes CDR1 MDHEN and CDR2 SYDVKM. Trimming removed 6 bases from V and 0 bases from J, with 12 bases in between. The CDR3 runs to 16 residues. As DNA, the CDR3 is TGTGCCAGCAGCCTCGACAGGAGCTCCTATAATTCACCCCTCCACTTT. Amino acids: CASSLDRSSYNSPLHF. Full variable domain (remainder filled in from reference TRBV28 and TRBJ1-6): DVKVTQSSRYLVKRTGEKVFLECVQDMDHENMFWYRQDPGLGLRLIYFSYDVKMKEKGDIPEGYSVSREKKERFSLILESASTNQTSMYLCASSLDRSSYNSPLHFGNGTRLTVT.

CDR3 bases: TGTGCCAGCAGTGATCCTCAGGGGGGAAGGCACACCGGGGAGCTGTTTTTT. Protein sequence: CASSDPQGGRHTGELFF. The chain carries TRBV25-1 and TRBJ2-2, with a possible D match to TRBD1 (7 bases). Germline loops: CDR1 MGHDK, CDR2 SYGVNS. V was pared by 3 bases and J by 3 bases, with 17 bases between. The CDR3 has 17 residues. Full variable domain (missing parts from reference TRBV25-1 and TRBJ2-2): EADIYQTPRYLVIGTGKKITLECSQTMGHDKMYWYQQDPGMELHLIHYSYGVNSTEKGDLSSESTVSRIRTEHFPLTLESARPSHTSQYLCASSDPQGGRHTGELFFGEGSRLTVL.

The chain joins TRBV19 to TRBJ2-2, with D possibly TRBD1 on 6 matching bases. Between the trimmed V and J ends, which lost 2 bases and 0 bases, there was a span of 10 bases. The CDR3 extends over 16 amino acids. CDR1 is LNHDA, CDR2 SQIVND, per germline (reference sequence). The DNA for the CDR3 is TGTGCCAGTAGTATAATGCAGGGGTCGAACACCGGGGAGCTGTTTTTT. Its protein is CASSIMQGSNTGELFF.

The chain carries TRBV30 and TRBJ2-1; TRBD2 might be the D (5 bases). The CDR3 is made up of 18 amino acids. Germline loops: CDR1 GTSNPN, CDR2 SVGIG (reference sequence). V gave up 4 bases and J gave up 1 base, with 23 bases separating them. CDR3 DNA sequence: TGTGCCTGGATAGGGCAGCGGATGCTTCTGGGATCCTACAATGAGCAGTTCTTC. Amino acids: CAWIGQRMLLGSYNEQFF.

The gene calls are TRBV19 and TRBJ1-2; D is unclear. Germline lookup yields CDR1 LNHDA and CDR2 SQIVND (reference sequence). V was clipped by 3 bases and J by 4 bases, with 15 bases between them. CDR3 length: 15 amino acids. The CDR3 is CASSIGGLPLYGYTF. The CDR3 DNA is TGTGCCAGTAGTATCGGAGGCCTCCCGCTCTATGGCTACACCTTC.

The chain employs TRBV18 and TRBJ2-1; no firm D call. V lost 0 bases to trimming and J lost 7 bases, with 4 bases between them. The CDR3 runs to 12 residues. Germline CDR1 and CDR2: KGHSH and LQKENI. The CDR3 sequence: CASSPPFNEQFF. For the CDR3, the DNA is TGTGCCAGCTCACCACCCTTTAATGAGCAGTTCTTC. The full variable domain, in which reference TRBV18 and TRBJ2-1 provide the parts outside the CDR3, is NAGVMQNPRHLVRRRGQEARLRCSPMKGHSHVYWYRQLPEEGLKFMVYLQKENIIDESGMPKERFSAEFPKEGPSILRIQQVVRGDSAAYFCASSPPFNEQFFGPGTRLTVL.

The chain links TRBV19 to TRBJ2-3; 7 bases match TRBD2. The germline V gene encodes CDR1 LNHDA and CDR2 SQIVND (reference sequence). V was pared by 5 bases and J by 0 bases, with 11 bases of the junction left unmatched. CDR3 length: 17 amino acids. The CDR3 spells CASSARFSGPSTDTQYF. CDR3 sequence (DNA): TGTGCCAGTAGTGCCCGATTTAGCGGGCCTAGCACAGATACGCAGTATTTT. The variable domain in full, with the rest retrieved from reference TRBV19 and TRBJ2-3, is DGGITQSPKYLFRKEGQNVTLSCEQNLNHDAMYWYRQDPGQGLRLIYYSQIVNDFQKGDIAEGYSVSREKKESFPLTVTSAQKNPTAFYLCASSARFSGPSTDTQYFGPGTRLTVL.

The chain combines TRBV4-1 with TRBJ2-2; 9 bases map to TRBD2. V lost 1 base to trimming and J lost 9 bases; unmatched junction nucleotides: 12. The CDR3 totals 17 residues. Per the germline V gene, CDR1 is MGHRA and CDR2 is YSYEKL. CDR3 residues: CASSQGAGGVVGRELFF. The CDR3 region has the DNA TGCGCCAGCAGCCAAGGAGCGGGGGGCGTTGTAGGACGGGAGCTGTTTTTT.

The chain has TRBV18 and TRBJ1-1; TRBD1 is a possible D gene (5 bases). Germline CDR1 is KGHSH and CDR2 is LQKENI. V was pared by 6 bases and J by 2 bases, with 10 bases between. The CDR3 runs 13 residues. The DNA for the CDR3 is TGTGCCAGCTCCTCAGGGCCCAACACTGAAGCTTTCTTT. Translating gives CASSSGPNTEAFF.

In DNA form, the CDR3 reads TGCGCCAGCAGCCAACCGGGACAGGAACTTGGAAACACCATATATTTT. Its protein product is CASSQPGQELGNTIYF. The rearrangement links TRBV4-1 to TRBJ1-3, with 8 nucleotides matching TRBD1. V was clipped by 2 bases and J by 3 bases; unmatched bases: 6. The CDR3 is 16 residues long. Germline V gene data show CDR1 as MGHRA and CDR2 as YSYEKL.

This chain joins TRBV5-8 and TRBJ1-5, with D unclear. This CDR3 spans 12 amino acids. Germline CDR1 and CDR2: SGHTS and YDEGEE. Between the trimmed V and J ends, which lost 1 base and 9 bases, there was a span of 8 bases. The CDR3 protein is CASSLSVRPQHF. Here the CDR3 DNA reads TGTGCCAGCAGCTTGAGCGTGCGGCCCCAGCATTTT.